The rows below give T cell receptor beta chains drawn from one sample of a study of early T cells in non-severe SARS-CoV-2 infection. Via MiXCR, TCRdb re-called the 5' RACE reads, giving one row per CDR3 protein. The table records fewer than 50,000 distinct CDR3 sequences, around 6% of them present only once. Sequencing input: whole blood. These receptor sequences come from an adult who was a healthcare worker with PCR-confirmed SARS-CoV-2 infection or an uninfected control (not recorded which). Both conserved end residues are part of each CDR3. D genes are given only for firm matches. Clone size appears in some rows only: once, few, many, or a class for an expanded clone.

TRBJ2-5	.	.	TRBV10-1	TGCGCCAGCAGTGAGGGGACGCATTTAGAGGCCCAGTACTTC	CASSEGTHLEAQYF
TRBJ2-3	few	.	TRBV18	TGTGCCAGCTCCCCCGGGACTCCCCGCACAGATACGCAGTATTTT	CASSPGTPRTDTQYF
TRBJ2-7	many	.	TRBV20-1	TGCAGTGCCGAGGGGGTCGTCTCCTACGAGCAGTACTTC	CSAEGVVSYEQYF
TRBJ1-5	many	TRBD1	TRBV20-1	TGCAGTGCTAGAGACCCCCCAGGGGGAGTCAATCAGCCCCAGCATTTT	CSARDPPGGVNQPQHF
TRBJ2-3	many	TRBD2	TRBV10-1	TGCGCCAGCAGTGGGCAGCGGGGGGGCACAGATACGCAGTATTTT	CASSGQRGGTDTQYF
TRBJ2-1	.	TRBD1	TRBV14	TGTGCCAGCAGCCAGCCGGACAGGGGATGGGAGCAGTTCTTC	CASSQPDRGWEQFF
TRBJ1-2	many	TRBD1	TRBV9	TGTGCCAGCAGCTCCGGGACAGGGGGCTCTGGCTACACCTTC	CASSSGTGGSGYTF
TRBJ2-1	many	.	TRBV6-5	TGTGCCAGCAGTTACGACCCCCTCGTGAATGAGCAGTTCTTC	CASSYDPLVNEQFF
TRBJ1-1	many	TRBD1	TRBV5-1	TGCGCCAGCAGCCCTGGAGGGGGCAGGGACACTGAAGCTTTCTTT	CASSPGGGRDTEAFF
TRBJ2-5	.	TRBD1	TRBV29-1	TGCAGCGGCTCCGGGACAGGGGTGGAGACCCAGTACTTC	CSGSGTGVETQYF
TRBJ2-3	few	TRBD2	TRBV7-6	TGTGCCAGCAGCTTGGGACTAGCGGGAACAGATACGCAGTATTTT	CASSLGLAGTDTQYF
TRBJ2-3	many	.	TRBV20-1	TGCAGTGCAACCCTCGGGTCTAGCACAGATACGCAGTATTTT	CSATLGSSTDTQYF
TRBJ1-6	many	TRBD1	TRBV2	TGTGCCAGCATCCAAGGGGGCAGGGGCGGTAATTCACCCCTCCACTTT	CASIQGGRGGNSPLHF
TRBJ2-3	.	.	TRBV16	TGTGCCAGCAGCCCCGACTTGCAGGGGAGCACAGATACGCAGTATTTT	CASSPDLQGSTDTQYF
TRBJ2-1	many	.	TRBV20-1	TGCAGTGCTAGTCAAGGGAATGAGCAGTTCTTC	CSASQGNEQFF
TRBJ1-2	.	.	TRBV4-1	TGCGCCAGCAGCCAAGATCCGGGGTCGAACTATGGCTACACCTTC	CASSQDPGSNYGYTF
TRBJ2-5	many	TRBD1	TRBV6-5	TGTGCCAGCAGTCAACCGGGACAGCAAGAGACCCAGTACTTC	CASSQPGQQETQYF
TRBJ2-4	few	.	TRBV5-1	TGCGCCAGCAGCTTGACCGCGGGCAAAAACATTCAGTACTTC	CASSLTAGKNIQYF
TRBJ1-1	.	.	TRBV20-1	TGCAGTGCTAGAGATCGAGGGGGGGGCACTGAAGCTTTCTTT	CSARDRGGGTEAFF
TRBJ1-2	.	TRBD1	TRBV5-5	TGTGCCAGCAGCTTTCAGCAGGGGGCTGGTGGCTACACCTTC	CASSFQQGAGGYTF
TRBJ2-7	.	.	TRBV6-6	TGTGCCAGCAGTTACGAACTAGGCAGTACCTACGAGCAGTACTTC	CASSYELGSTYEQYF
TRBJ2-3	many	TRBD2	TRBV6-4	TGTGCCAGCAGTGACTCCGGGACTAGCGGCACAGATACGCAGTATTTT	CASSDSGTSGTDTQYF
TRBJ2-7	many	TRBD1	TRBV7-2	TGTGCCAGCAGCAGCAGGACAGGAGCCTACGAGCAGTACTTC	CASSSRTGAYEQYF
TRBJ1-1	many	.	TRBV11-2	TGTGCCAGCAGCTCCCCCATAGGCAAAACGTGGCAAATGAACACTGAAGCTTTCTTT	CASSSPIGKTWQMNTEAFF
TRBJ2-7	few	.	TRBV11-2	TGTGCCAGCAGCTTAGACCAGCAGTACTTC	CASSLDQQYF
TRBJ1-5	few	.	TRBV10-3	TGTGCCACCGGAGGGGGAAATCAGCCCCAGCATTTT	CATGGGNQPQHF
TRBJ1-1	many	.	TRBV2	TGTGCCAGCAGTAAGACGGGGGACACTGAAGCTTTCTTT	CASSKTGDTEAFF
TRBJ2-1	many	.	TRBV5-1	TGCGCCAGCAGCTTGGACTACAATGAGCAGTTCTTC	CASSLDYNEQFF
TRBJ1-1	.	.	TRBV5-6	TGTGCCAGCAGCCCGGACCGACAGAGGCGGGGCACTGAAGCTTTCTTT	CASSPDRQRRGTEAFF
TRBJ2-5	.	.	TRBV20-1	TGCAGTGCTAGAAACAGGTCACCGCGAGAGACCCAGTACTTC	CSARNRSPRETQYF
TRBJ2-5	few	.	TRBV6-2/TRBV6-3	TGTGCCAGCAGTTACTCGTCCGGGACCCAGTACTTC	CASSYSSGTQYF
TRBJ2-5	.	.	TRBV25-1	TGTGCCAGCAGTGCTTTCATTACCTTGTACCAAGAGACCCAGTACTTC	CASSAFITLYQETQYF
TRBJ2-5	many	.	TRBV28	TGTGCCAGCCGTCCCGACCGTCGCCAAGAGACCCAGTACTTC	CASRPDRRQETQYF
TRBJ1-1	many	TRBD1	TRBV27	TGTGCCAGCAGTTTTATGGGGACAGTGAACACTGAAGCTTTCTTT	CASSFMGTVNTEAFF
TRBJ1-4	many	.	TRBV3-1	TGTGCCAGCAGCCTCGGGACACAGCAGGAAAAACTGTTTTTT	CASSLGTQQEKLFF
TRBJ2-7	many	TRBD2	TRBV20-1	TGCAGTGCTAGAGAAGATCAGGCTAGCGGGGGCTACGAGCAGTACTTC	CSAREDQASGGYEQYF